Listed below are T cell receptor beta chains from one sample, sequenced in a study of Tregs in tolerant kidney transplant recipients. TCRdb keeps only in-frame clones here, not all; method: immunoSEQ multiplex PCR. This sample has more than 95,000 clones, with around nine tenths found just once. Specimen: CD4+ T cells from blood. These receptors all stem from a human donor in good health. The CDR3 runs from the conserved cysteine through the conserved F or W. Fields, in order: V gene, J gene, clone size, D gene, CDR3 DNA, CDR3 protein. A D gene is named only where the DNA matches it firmly. Not all rows give a size; the values are once, few, many and, for expanded clones, a class.

v_call: TRBV19
j_call: TRBJ2-3
clone_size: .
d_call: .
cdr3_nt: TGTGCCAGTATCCCCCTAAGGGGCAGCACAGATACGCAGTATTTT
cdr3_aa: CASIPLRGSTDTQYF

v_call: TRBV7-9
j_call: TRBJ1-1
clone_size: .
d_call: TRBD1
cdr3_nt: TGTGCCAGCAGCTCCCGGACAGGGAAGAACACTGAAGCTTTCTTT
cdr3_aa: CASSSRTGKNTEAFF

v_call: TRBV5-1
j_call: TRBJ2-3
clone_size: .
d_call: TRBD2
cdr3_nt: TGCGCCAGCAGCTTGGCTCCCGGACTAGCGGGGGGGAACACAGATACGCAGTATTTT
cdr3_aa: CASSLAPGLAGGNTDTQYF

v_call: TRBV5-6
j_call: TRBJ2-4
clone_size: .
d_call: TRBD1
cdr3_nt: TGTGCCAGCAGCTTCCGAACAGGGGGAGAGGACATTCAGTACTTC
cdr3_aa: CASSFRTGGEDIQYF

v_call: TRBV2
j_call: TRBJ2-5
clone_size: .
d_call: .
cdr3_nt: TGTGCCAGCAGCCCCCTCGCGGGGTTTCAAGAGACCCAGTACTTC
cdr3_aa: CASSPLAGFQETQYF

v_call: TRBV19
j_call: TRBJ1-5
clone_size: once
d_call: .
cdr3_nt: TGTGCCAGTAGTATAGAAGTAGGGGGTCCTTGGCATTTT
cdr3_aa: CASSIEVGGPWHF

v_call: TRBV11-2
j_call: TRBJ2-7
clone_size: .
d_call: TRBD2
cdr3_nt: TGTGCCAGCAGCTTAGGGACTAGCGGGGTCTACGAGCAGTACTTC
cdr3_aa: CASSLGTSGVYEQYF

v_call: TRBV6-1
j_call: TRBJ1-2
clone_size: .
d_call: .
cdr3_nt: TGTGCCAGCAGTGAAATCGGAAACTATGGCTACACCTTC
cdr3_aa: CASSEIGNYGYTF

v_call: TRBV29-1
j_call: TRBJ2-1
clone_size: .
d_call: .
cdr3_nt: TGCAGCGTGGTCACATACAATGAGCAGTTCTTC
cdr3_aa: CSVVTYNEQFF

v_call: TRBV14
j_call: TRBJ2-5
clone_size: .
d_call: TRBD2
cdr3_nt: TGTGCCAGCAGCCAACTACTAGCGAGCGAGACCCAGTACTTC
cdr3_aa: CASSQLLASETQYF

v_call: TRBV5-1
j_call: TRBJ2-1
clone_size: .
d_call: .
cdr3_nt: TGCGCCAGCAGCTTGTTTAGCTTTAGCTCCTACAATGAGCAGTTCTTC
cdr3_aa: CASSLFSFSSYNEQFF

v_call: TRBV4-1
j_call: TRBJ2-7
clone_size: once
d_call: .
cdr3_nt: TGCGCCAGCAGCACAAGATCAGGGCAGACCTACGAGCAGTACTTC
cdr3_aa: CASSTRSGQTYEQYF

v_call: TRBV11-3
j_call: TRBJ2-2
clone_size: .
d_call: .
cdr3_nt: TGTGCCAGCAGCTTAAAAGGGGGATACACCGGGGAGCTGTTTTTT
cdr3_aa: CASSLKGGYTGELFF

v_call: TRBV9
j_call: TRBJ2-7
clone_size: .
d_call: TRBD2
cdr3_nt: TGTGCCAGCAGCCCCTTTGGGGGGGACTTACAGGAGCAGTACTTC
cdr3_aa: CASSPFGGDLQEQYF

v_call: TRBV7-8
j_call: TRBJ2-2
clone_size: .
d_call: .
cdr3_nt: TGTGCCAGCAGCCCCAGACTAGTCGGCACCGGGGAGCTGTTTTTT
cdr3_aa: CASSPRLVGTGELFF

v_call: TRBV5-1
j_call: TRBJ2-2
clone_size: .
d_call: TRBD1
cdr3_nt: TGCGCCAGCATACAGGGGGACTCCTACACCGGGGAGCTGTTTTTT
cdr3_aa: CASIQGDSYTGELFF

v_call: TRBV28
j_call: TRBJ1-4
clone_size: few
d_call: TRBD1
cdr3_nt: TGTGCCAGCAGCTCAGGGGGCGCTAATGAAAAACTGTTTTTT
cdr3_aa: CASSSGGANEKLFF

v_call: TRBV5-4
j_call: TRBJ2-1
clone_size: .
d_call: TRBD1
cdr3_nt: TGTGCCAGCAGCCTTTACAGGGGAGATTACAATGAGCAGTTCTTC
cdr3_aa: CASSLYRGDYNEQFF

v_call: TRBV27
j_call: TRBJ2-5
clone_size: .
d_call: .
cdr3_nt: TGTGCCAGCACCAGAAGCGGCCAAGAGACCCAGTACTTC
cdr3_aa: CASTRSGQETQYF

v_call: TRBV11-2
j_call: TRBJ2-4
clone_size: once
d_call: .
cdr3_nt: TGTGCCAGCAGCTTAGATAAAAACATTCAGTACTTC
cdr3_aa: CASSLDKNIQYF

v_call: TRBV5-5
j_call: TRBJ1-3
clone_size: .
d_call: .
cdr3_nt: TGTGCCAGCAGCTTGATCGGGAGAAACACCATATATTTT
cdr3_aa: CASSLIGRNTIYF